This T cell receptor (beta chain) was captured in a study of T cell changes during pregnancy in multiple sclerosis. V shed 8 bases, J shed 6 bases, and the junction held 9 bases outside the gene matches. The CDR3 is 14 amino acids. In germline, CDR1 is MNHNS, CDR2 SASEGT. The table came from immunoSEQ multiplex PCR; TCRdb's copy has only in-frame clones and leaves some out. The sample has about 48,000 clones; about nine tenths are singletons. The chain has TRBV6-1 and TRBJ1-4; 7 nucleotides align to TRBD1. This specimen consisted of CD4+ T cells from peripheral blood mononuclear cells, obtained in the second trimester of pregnancy. The clonotype was recovered from a female donor with multiple sclerosis, enrolled in a pregnancy study. The CDR3 protein is CASASGQWDEKLFF. Here the CDR3 DNA reads TGTGCCAGCGCCTCGGGACAGTGGGATGAAAAACTGTTTTTT.